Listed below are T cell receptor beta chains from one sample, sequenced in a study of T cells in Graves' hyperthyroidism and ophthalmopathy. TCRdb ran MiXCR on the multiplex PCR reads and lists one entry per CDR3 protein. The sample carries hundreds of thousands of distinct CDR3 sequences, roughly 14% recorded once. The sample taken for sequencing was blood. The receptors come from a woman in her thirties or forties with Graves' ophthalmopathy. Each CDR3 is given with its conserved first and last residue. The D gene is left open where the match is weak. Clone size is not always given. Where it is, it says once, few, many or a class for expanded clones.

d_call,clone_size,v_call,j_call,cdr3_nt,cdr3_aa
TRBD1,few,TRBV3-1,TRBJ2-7,TGTGCCAGCGGCCCCATAGGACAGGCCTCCGACGAGCAGTACTTC,CASGPIGQASDEQYF
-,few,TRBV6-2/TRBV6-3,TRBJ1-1,TGTGCCAGCAGGCCGGGAAAGTACCTGAACACTGAAGCTTTCTTT,CASRPGKYLNTEAFF
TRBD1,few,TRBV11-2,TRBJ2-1,TGTGCCAGCAGCCTGGGACAGCCCCACGACAATGAGCAGTTCTTC,CASSLGQPHDNEQFF
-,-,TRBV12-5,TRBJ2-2,TGTGCTAGTCTAACTGATGACCGGGGGGAGCTGTTTTTT,CASLTDDRGELFF
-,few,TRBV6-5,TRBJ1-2,TGTGCCAGCAGTTACGGGGGGACTACCGACTATGGCTACACCTTC,CASSYGGTTDYGYTF
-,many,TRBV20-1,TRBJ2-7,TGCAGTGCCCGGGACACCCCCTACGAGCAGTACTTC,CSARDTPYEQYF
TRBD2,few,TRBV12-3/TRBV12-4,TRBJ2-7,TGTGCCAGTACCCCTAGCGGGAGGGGCTCCGAGCAGTACTTC,CASTPSGRGSEQYF
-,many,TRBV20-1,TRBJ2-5,TGCAGCCAACAGGGTTACGAGACCCAGTACTTC,CSQQGYETQYF
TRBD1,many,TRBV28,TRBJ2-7,TGTGCCAGCAGTCCGACAGGGCTTGAGCAGTACTTC,CASSPTGLEQYF
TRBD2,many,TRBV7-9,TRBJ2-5,TGTGCCAGCAGCTTATCAAGCGGGGGGCCAGCGGACCAGTACTTC,CASSLSSGGPADQYF
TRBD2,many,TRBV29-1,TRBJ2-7,TGCAGCGTGCTAACGGGGGGACTGACGCTCTTC,CSVLTGGLTLF
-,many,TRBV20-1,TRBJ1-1,TGCAGTACTAACGAGGGAAAGAACACTGAAGCTTTCTTT,CSTNEGKNTEAFF
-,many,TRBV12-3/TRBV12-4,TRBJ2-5,TGTGCCAGCAGTATTCTTCAGGGGAACCAAGAGACCCAGTACTTC,CASSILQGNQETQYF
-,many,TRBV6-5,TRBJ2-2,TGTGCCAGCAGTTTCACAGGGCTGGGGAACACCGGGGAGCTGTTTTTT,CASSFTGLGNTGELFF
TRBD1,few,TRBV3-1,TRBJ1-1,TGTGCCAGCAGCTACTCCGGGACAGGGGTAACAGGAGCTTTCTTT,CASSYSGTGVTGAFF
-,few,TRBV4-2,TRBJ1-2,TGTGCCAGCAGCCAAGGCGCAGATGATGGCTACACCTTC,CASSQGADDGYTF
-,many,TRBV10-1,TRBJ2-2,TGCGCCAGCAGCGACTCCGCAACCGGGGAGCTGTTTTTT,CASSDSATGELFF
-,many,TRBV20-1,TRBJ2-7,TGCAGTGCTAGATCGCCGAGCCTGAGCTCCTACGAGCAGTACTTC,CSARSPSLSSYEQYF
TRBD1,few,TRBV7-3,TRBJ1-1,TGTGCCAGCAGCTTATACGGGGGGGACAGACCTAACACTGAAGCTTTCTTT,CASSLYGGDRPNTEAFF
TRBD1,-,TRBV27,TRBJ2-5,TGTGCCAGCAGTTTTGCTCGGACAGGGGGCGTAGAGACCCAGTACTTC,CASSFARTGGVETQYF
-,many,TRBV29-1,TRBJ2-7,TGCAGCGTAAGCGGCGATTTATACGAGCAGTACTTC,CSVSGDLYEQYF
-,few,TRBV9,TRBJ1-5,TGTGCCAGCAGCGAGGGCCCCCCCCGGGATCAGCCCCAGCATTTT,CASSEGPPRDQPQHF
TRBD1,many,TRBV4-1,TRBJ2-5,TGCGCCAGCAGCCAAAGGGGGCTAAAAACGGAGACCCAGTACTTC,CASSQRGLKTETQYF
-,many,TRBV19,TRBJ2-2,TGTGCCAGTAGTATAAGAGCGCTCTTCACCGGGGAGCTGTTTTTT,CASSIRALFTGELFF
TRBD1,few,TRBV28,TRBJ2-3,TGTGCCAGCAGTGTGGGACAGTCCATAACAGATACGCAGTATTTT,CASSVGQSITDTQYF
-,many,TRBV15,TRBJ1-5,TGTGCCACCAGCAGAGAGAATCAGCCCCAGCATTTT,CATSRENQPQHF
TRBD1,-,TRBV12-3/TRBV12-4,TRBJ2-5,TGTGCCAGCAGCCCCGGGACAGGGGGCTATGAGACCCAGTACTTC,CASSPGTGGYETQYF
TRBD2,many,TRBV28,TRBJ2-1,TGTGCCAGCAGTTTATTTCGGGAGGGCCACAATGAGCAGTTCTTC,CASSLFREGHNEQFF
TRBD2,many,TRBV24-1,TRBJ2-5,TGTGCCACCAGTGACCCCAGCGGGAGGGCCGGGGAGACCCAGTACTTC,CATSDPSGRAGETQYF
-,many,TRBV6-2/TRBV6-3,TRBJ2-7,TGTGCCAGCAGCCCACTCGGGGAGCAGTACTTC,CASSPLGEQYF
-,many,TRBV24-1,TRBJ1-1,TGTGCCGCTAGGGCGCAACTCAAGGGGGGTCTGAACACTGAAGCTTTCTTT,CAARAQLKGGLNTEAFF
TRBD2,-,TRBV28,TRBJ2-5,TGTGCCAGCAGTTTAGAGGCGGGAGGCGGGGAGACCCAGTGCTTC,CASSLEAGGGETQCF
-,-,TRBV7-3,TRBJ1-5,TGTGCCAGCAGCTGCACCAACCAAGGCTCCCCTAATCAGCCCCAGCATTTT,CASSCTNQGSPNQPQHF